These 20 T cell receptor beta chains originate from one sample sequenced in a study of T cell changes during pregnancy in multiple sclerosis. Some clones are missing from TCRdb's copy, which holds only in-frame ones; the method was immunoSEQ multiplex PCR. The repertoire includes tens of thousands of clones, 85% to 95% of them detected once, and 3% to 3.5% sits in the top ten. The starting material was CD8+ T cells from peripheral blood mononuclear cells, obtained in the third trimester of pregnancy. These receptors originate from a female donor in good health, enrolled as a control in a pregnancy study.

The chain couples TRBV2 to TRBJ1-2; 9 nucleotides match TRBD1. This CDR3 has 14 amino acids. In germline, CDR1 is SNHLY, CDR2 FYNNEI. The trim removed 6 bases at V and 3 bases at J, leaving 5 bases unmatched. The CDR3 spells CASSGTGKDYGYTF. The DNA of the CDR3 is TGTGCCAGCAGCGGGACAGGGAAGGACTATGGCTACACCTTC. Full variable domain (missing parts from reference TRBV2 and TRBJ1-2): EPEVTQTPSHQVTQMGQEVILRCVPISNHLYFYWYRQILGQKVEFLVSFYNNEISEKSEIFDDQFSVERPDGSNFTLKIRSTKLEDSAMYFCASSGTGKDYGYTFGSGTRLTVV.

The chain couples TRBV10-3 to TRBJ2-7; 9 bases align to TRBD1. Germline trimming cut 6 bases from V and 5 bases from J; bases unmatched to any gene: 11. In germline, CDR1 is ENHRY, CDR2 SYGVKD. The CDR3 covers 15 residues. The CDR3 spells CAIRQGGQGEDEQYF. Written as DNA, the CDR3 is TGTGCCATCAGACAAGGGGGACAGGGCGAAGACGAGCAGTACTTC.

The chain links TRBV5-6 to TRBJ2-2, with 9 bases that match TRBD2. The CDR3 runs 19 residues. In germline, CDR1 is SGHDT, CDR2 YYEEEE. The junction had 16 bases not matched to a gene; V was cut back by 4 bases and J by 3 bases. This CDR3 reads CASSLSGGTIPRHTGELFF. In nucleotides, the CDR3 is TGTGCCAGCAGCCTCAGCGGGGGGACGATACCTCGCCACACCGGGGAGCTGTTTTTT.

The J gene is TRBJ1-4, the V gene TRBV19; TRBD1 agrees at 9 bases. Unmatched junction bases numbered 8, after V lost 8 bases and J lost 10 bases. The germline gives CDR1 LNHDA, CDR2 SQIVND (reference sequence). The CDR3 totals 13 residues. The CDR3 protein is CASDTGGSGKLFF. CDR3 DNA: TGTGCCAGTGATACAGGGGGCTCGGGAAAACTGTTTTTT.

The V and J genes are TRBV15 and TRBJ1-4; D is unclear. V was clipped by 1 base and J by 10 bases, with 19 bases between them. This CDR3 is 16 amino acids long. Germline CDR1 reads LNHNV; CDR2 reads YYDKDF (reference sequence). CDR3 DNA: TGTGCCACCAGCAGAGGACGGGAACCGATCGAGGGAAAACTGTTTTTT. Amino acid sequence: CATSRGREPIEGKLFF.

The CDR3 is CASSLGLGSSYEQYF. For the CDR3, the DNA is TGTGCCAGCAGCTTAGGGCTAGGTAGTTCCTACGAGCAGTACTTC. The chain employs TRBV7-2 and TRBJ2-7; the D is unclear. The CDR3 loop spans 15 amino acids. V was shortened by 1 base and J by 1 base, with 11 bases between the two germline ends. Germline CDR1 is SGHTA and CDR2 is FQGNSA.

The J gene is TRBJ2-6, the V gene TRBV7-8, with D maybe TRBD1 (6 bases). The V gene's germline CDR1 is SGHVS and CDR2 FQNEAQ. The CDR3 runs to 17 residues. With 4 bases removed from V and 0 bases from J, the gap between germline ends came to 13 bases. In nucleotides, the CDR3 is TGTGCCAGCAGCTCGCGACAGGAACTCTCTGGGGCCAACGTCCTGACTTTC. As protein: CASSSRQELSGANVLTF.

This chain joins TRBV27 and TRBJ1-5, with 8 positions matching TRBD1. The J segment lost 3 bases and the V segment lost 6 bases, leaving 4 bases of the junction unmatched. Germline-derived CDR1 and CDR2 are MNHEY and SMNVEV (reference sequence). The CDR3 loop spans 14 amino acids. CDR3 in DNA: TGTGCCAGCAGCCCGGGACAGGACAATCAGCCCCAGCATTTT. It translates to CASSPGQDNQPQHF.

This clone has more than one count but fewer than ten. The chain uses TRBV7-3 and TRBJ2-2; TRBD2 agrees at 12 bases. V gave up 0 bases and J gave up 6 bases; unmatched junction bases: 5. The germline gives CDR1 SGHTA, CDR2 FQGTGA. The CDR3 has 17 amino acids. The CDR3 sequence: CASSLTWTSGKPGELFF. In DNA form, the CDR3 reads TGTGCCAGCAGCTTAACGTGGACTAGCGGGAAACCCGGGGAGCTGTTTTTT.

V and J are TRBV7-8 and TRBJ2-1; TRBD1 agrees at 7 bases. CDR1 is SGHVS, CDR2 FQNEAQ, per germline. CDR3 length equals 17 residues. Unmatched junction bases numbered 6, after V lost 1 base and J lost 0 bases. The CDR3 here is CASSLEIRGSSYNEQFF. CDR3 in DNA: TGTGCCAGCAGCTTAGAGATCAGGGGGAGCTCCTACAATGAGCAGTTCTTC.

This chain uses TRBV19 with TRBJ2-2, with 10 nucleotides matching TRBD1. Per the germline V gene, CDR1 is LNHDA and CDR2 is SQIVND (reference sequence). J lost 3 bases, V lost 5 bases, and 9 bases had no gene match. This CDR3 contains 17 residues. Written as DNA, the CDR3 is TGTGCCAGTAGTGTGGTGGGACAGGGGAAAGACACCGGGGAGCTGTTTTTT. Encoded protein: CASSVVGQGKDTGELFF.

The chain joins TRBV9 to TRBJ1-4; 10 nucleotides line up with TRBD1. Germline V gene data show CDR1 as SGDLS and CDR2 as YYNGEE. The ends lost 3 bases at V and 4 bases at J; junction bases unmatched: 6. CDR3 length equals 16 residues. CDR3 amino acids: CASSGGDRGSNEKLFF. The CDR3 DNA reads as TGTGCCAGCAGCGGAGGGGACAGGGGTAGTAATGAAAAACTGTTTTTT. Together with reference TRBV9 and TRBJ1-4, the CDR3 gives the full variable domain: DSGVTQTPKHLITATGQRVTLRCSPRSGDLSVYWYQQSLDQGLQFLIQYYNGEERAKGNILERFSAQQFPDLHSELNLSSLELGDSALYFCASSGGDRGSNEKLFFGSGTQLSVL.

This clone was seen only once. V and J are TRBV25-1 and TRBJ2-1; 11 nucleotides match TRBD2. Germline V CDR1 and CDR2: MGHDK, SYGVNS. The length of the CDR3 is 16 residues. The V gene end was trimmed by 2 bases and the J gene end by 6 bases; junction bases not matched to a gene: 6. The CDR3 DNA follows: TGTGCCAGCAGTGAAGTTTTACTAGCGGGGGCCAATGAGCAGTTCTTC. Protein sequence: CASSEVLLAGANEQFF.

The chain has TRBV11-2 and TRBJ1-2; D possibly corresponds to TRBD1 (5 bases). The CDR3 spans 11 residues. Trimming removed 6 bases at V and 4 bases at J, with 6 bases between. Germline values: CDR1 SGHAT, CDR2 FQNNGV. Here the CDR3 reads CASSDSYGYTF. CDR3 coding DNA: TGTGCCAGCAGTGACAGCTATGGCTACACCTTC.

V is TRBV5-1 and J is TRBJ1-2; D remains ambiguous. CDR3 length: 13 residues. V was cut by 0 bases and J by 8 bases, with 11 bases left in between. CDR1 and CDR2 (germline): SGHRS, YFSETQ. CDR3 region: CASSLVEGRGYTF. CDR3 bases: TGCGCCAGCAGCTTGGTCGAGGGAAGAGGCTACACCTTC.

V and J are TRBV9 and TRBJ1-2; D is unresolved. The V gene's germline CDR1 is SGDLS and CDR2 YYNGEE. This CDR3 region has 14 residues. Trimming cost V 0 bases and J 2 bases, with 8 bases left between them. The CDR3 region is CASSVATGNYGYTF. The CDR3 DNA is TGTGCCAGCAGCGTAGCGACGGGGAACTATGGCTACACCTTC.

This chain links TRBV19 with TRBJ1-1; weak D call: TRBD1 (6 bases). The CDR3 is made up of 12 amino acids. Germline V lookup: CDR1 LNHDA, CDR2 SQIVND (reference sequence). Trimming stripped 10 bases from V and 1 base from J, with 10 bases between. The CDR3 DNA is TGTGCCACCCGGGACACGAACACTGAAGCTTTCTTT. It yields the protein CATRDTNTEAFF.

V and J are TRBV4-3 and TRBJ2-3; the D gene is possibly TRBD1 (6 bases). The CDR3 spans 15 residues. Trimming shortened V by 3 bases and J by 2 bases, and 12 bases separated the two germline ends. The V gene's germline CDR1 is LGHNA and CDR2 YSLEER. CDR3 DNA sequence: TGCGCCAGCAGCCACCGGACAGAGAACACAGATACGCAGTATTTT. Translated, it gives CASSHRTENTDTQYF.

The rearrangement links TRBV7-9 to TRBJ2-7; D might be TRBD2 (6 bases). The germline gives CDR1 SEHNR, CDR2 FQNEAQ (reference sequence). V was cut by 5 bases and J by 7 bases, with 21 bases left in between. The CDR3 has 15 residues. This chain's CDR3 is CASSPTGTPSREQYF. The CDR3, as DNA: TGTGCCAGCAGCCCCACCGGGACTCCAAGTAGAGAGCAGTACTTC.

The chain carries TRBV13 and TRBJ1-4, with 9 bases aligning to TRBD1. The J segment lost 5 bases and the V segment lost 5 bases, leaving 6 bases of the junction unmatched. Looked up from germline, CDR1 is PRHDT and CDR2 is FYEKMQ (reference sequence). This CDR3 has 15 amino acids. CDR3 DNA: TGTGCCAGCAGCGCACAGGGGGCGGGGAATGAAAAACTGTTTTTT. Protein product: CASSAQGAGNEKLFF.